The source of this T cell receptor (beta chain) is a study of beta chain features in type 1 diabetes (dated by TCRdb to the late 2010s). About the investigation overall: No differences in mean age, gender distribution, total cell number or subset yield were found between patients and healthy donors. A total of approximately 100 million sorted cells were examined across all samples, and the number of cells per subset was strongly correlated with RNA yield. In the study, TCRB repertoires of sorted circulating CD4+ T cell subsets from recently diagnosed type 1 diabetes patients were compared with those of matched healthy donors. Naive and central memory subsets were obtained from all 28 donors, but regulatory and stem cell-like memory subsets were isolated from only 8 patients and roughly eight healthy donors.

What the research found in general, with its limitations: Naive, central memory and regulatory TCRB repertoires appeared more similar among patients than among healthy donors. At VDJ recombination sites, patients with type 1 diabetes made fewer insertions and deleted more nucleotides, a pattern implying thymic rearrangement abnormalities. Because the HLA sub-analyses included only small numbers of individuals, any influence of HLA type on TCRB rearrangement was left unresolved. A moderate but significant shortening of TCRB CDR3 length was observed in type 1 diabetes patients in all four CD4+ subsets. PCR might favor shorter templates, but patient and control samples were amplified and corrected together, so any skew would affect both groups equally. Sequencing cDNA rather than genomic DNA could over-represent highly expressing activated cells, although activation and CD3 levels did not differ between groups.

A single peripheral blood draw of about 116 mL on average was collected from each donor into heparinised tubes. Using a panel that included CD45RO, CCR7, CD25, CD127, CD95 and CD27, naive, central memory, regulatory and stem cell-like memory CD4+ T cells were sorted on a BD FACSAria II. Every sorted population had a purity above 95%. PBMCs were isolated immediately by Lymphoprep density gradient centrifugation and stained directly without culture. Samples were stained and sorted in pairs, with one healthy donor and one patient per experiment, so that batch effects were minimized. The entire amount of isolated RNA was reverse transcribed using the High Capacity cDNA Reverse Transcription Kit, so the sequenced TCRB transcripts were expressed ones. Deep immunoSEQ sequencing was applied to naive, central memory and regulatory T cell samples, giving an average of about 3.4 million total reads per sample. After sorted cells were lysed in RLT buffer, RNA was extracted with DNase-treated RNeasy Micro or Mini kits, with the choice depending on cell number. Each cell subset was processed on its own to prevent cross-contamination, while patient and healthy donor samples were processed together. The immunoSEQ multiplex PCR was used to amplify TCRB sequences from cDNA, generating 87-bp fragments that spanned the CDR3 region. The amplicons were sequenced using the Illumina HiSeq platform. The authors' analysis ran thus. Synthetic template baselines were used to correct PCR bias computationally, reads within Hamming distance 2 were collapsed together, and singletons that could not be merged were discarded. Reads were aligned against IMGT so that V, D and J genes, CDR3 length and insertions or deletions at six rearrangement sites could be assigned. Within each subset, clonotype counts were normalized to the number of sorted cells before true diversity and Gini coefficients were calculated with the tcR R package. The overlap coefficient, calculated on TCRB nucleotide sequences, was used to quantify repertoire sharing. Imported from immuneACCESS, the table was reduced by TCRdb to in-frame sequences with V and J called. These copies leave out some clones; in studies compared against another copy, an unresolved V gene accounts for under half, and the cause of the remainder is not known. V, J and clone size were drawn from that table, and D and trimming were deduced from the DNA. For this sample there are some 300,000 clones; 8% appear just once. The ten biggest clones cover roughly 1% of the sample.

Concerning this clone itself: The antigen this receptor binds is unknown. The record has no base qualities; no much larger clone is one base away.

Sample: central memory CD4+ T cells from blood. The TCR originated in a woman aged 18-29 years in good health.

The sequence in DNA is TGTGCCAGCAGTGAAGATGGGAGGTACCCTCAGTACTTC. Its protein product is CASSEDGRYPQYF. The receptor chain draws on TRBV2 and TRBJ2-5; TRBD2 could be the D gene, as 6 bases match. CDR1 and CDR2 (SNHLY, FYNNEI) derive from the germline V gene. From cysteine to phenylalanine, the CDR3 is 13 amino acids long. Left in the record is the CDR3 DNA by itself, 39 bases read in frame from the first base. Cut back by 1 base and 11 bases, the V and J ends lie 14 bases apart.